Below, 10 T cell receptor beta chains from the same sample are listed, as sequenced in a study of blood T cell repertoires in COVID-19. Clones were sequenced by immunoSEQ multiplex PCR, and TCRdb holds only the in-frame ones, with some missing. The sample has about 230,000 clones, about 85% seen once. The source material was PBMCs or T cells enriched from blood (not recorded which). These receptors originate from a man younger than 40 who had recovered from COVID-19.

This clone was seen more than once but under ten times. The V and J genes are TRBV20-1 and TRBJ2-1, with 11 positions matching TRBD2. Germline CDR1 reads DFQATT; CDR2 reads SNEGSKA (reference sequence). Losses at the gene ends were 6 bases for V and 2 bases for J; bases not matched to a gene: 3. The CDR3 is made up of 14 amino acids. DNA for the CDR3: TGCAGTGCCAGTAGCGGGGGGGCCTACAATGAGCAGTTCTTC. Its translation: CSASSGGAYNEQFF.

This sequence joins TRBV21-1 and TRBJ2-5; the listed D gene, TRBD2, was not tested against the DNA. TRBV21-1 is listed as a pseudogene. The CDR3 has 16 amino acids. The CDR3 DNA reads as TGTGCCAGCAGCAAAAATGCCGGGGGGTACCAAGAGACCCAGTACTTC. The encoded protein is CASSKNAGGYQETQYF.

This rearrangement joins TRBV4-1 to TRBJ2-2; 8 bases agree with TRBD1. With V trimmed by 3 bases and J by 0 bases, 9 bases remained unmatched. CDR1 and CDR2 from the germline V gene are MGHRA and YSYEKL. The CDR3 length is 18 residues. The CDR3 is CASSQYPPDRANTGELFF. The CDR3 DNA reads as TGCGCCAGCAGCCAGTATCCCCCGGACAGGGCGAACACCGGGGAGCTGTTTTTT.

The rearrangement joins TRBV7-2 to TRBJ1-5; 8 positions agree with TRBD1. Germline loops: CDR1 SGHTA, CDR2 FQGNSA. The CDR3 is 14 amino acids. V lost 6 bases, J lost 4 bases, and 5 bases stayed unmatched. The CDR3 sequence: CASRKTGDNQPQHF. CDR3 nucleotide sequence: TGTGCCAGCAGGAAGACAGGGGATAATCAGCCCCAGCATTTT.

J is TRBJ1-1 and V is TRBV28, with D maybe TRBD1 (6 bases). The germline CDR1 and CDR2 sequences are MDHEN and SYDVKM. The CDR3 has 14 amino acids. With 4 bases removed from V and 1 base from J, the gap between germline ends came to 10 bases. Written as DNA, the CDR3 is TGTGCCAGCAGTTCATTAGGGGGGAACACTGAAGCTTTCTTT. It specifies CASSSLGGNTEAFF.

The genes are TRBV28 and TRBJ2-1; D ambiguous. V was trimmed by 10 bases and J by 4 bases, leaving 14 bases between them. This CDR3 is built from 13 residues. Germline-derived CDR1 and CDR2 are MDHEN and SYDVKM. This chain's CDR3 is CATGEERYNEQFF. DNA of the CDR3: TGTGCCACCGGAGAGGAGAGGTACAATGAGCAGTTCTTC.

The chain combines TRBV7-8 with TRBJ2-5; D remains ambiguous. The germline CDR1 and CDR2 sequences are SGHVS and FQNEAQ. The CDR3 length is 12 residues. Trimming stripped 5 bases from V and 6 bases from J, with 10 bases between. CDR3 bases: TGTGCCAGCAGCCCCGAGATCAAGACCCAGTACTTC. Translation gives CASSPEIKTQYF. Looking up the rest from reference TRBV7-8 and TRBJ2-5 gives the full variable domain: GAGVSQSPRYKVAKRGQDVALRCDPISGHVSLFWYQQALGQGPEFLTYFQNEAQLDKSGLPSDRFFAERPEGSVSTLKIQRTQQEDSAVYLCASSPEIKTQYFGPGTRLLVL.

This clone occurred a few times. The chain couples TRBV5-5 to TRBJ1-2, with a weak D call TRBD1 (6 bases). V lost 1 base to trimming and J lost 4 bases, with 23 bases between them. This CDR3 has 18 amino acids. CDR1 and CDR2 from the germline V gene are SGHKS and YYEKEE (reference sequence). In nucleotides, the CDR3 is TGTGCCAGCAGCTTGAGGGGGAACCGGGACACAACTATCTATGGCTACACCTTC. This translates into CASSLRGNRDTTIYGYTF.

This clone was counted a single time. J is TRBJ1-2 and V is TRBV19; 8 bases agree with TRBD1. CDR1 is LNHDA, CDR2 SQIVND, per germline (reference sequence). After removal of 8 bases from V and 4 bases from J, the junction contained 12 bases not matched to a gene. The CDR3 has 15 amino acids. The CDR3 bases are TGTGCCAGTCAATTACCGGGACAGGCGACCTATGGCTACACCTTC. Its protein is CASQLPGQATYGYTF.

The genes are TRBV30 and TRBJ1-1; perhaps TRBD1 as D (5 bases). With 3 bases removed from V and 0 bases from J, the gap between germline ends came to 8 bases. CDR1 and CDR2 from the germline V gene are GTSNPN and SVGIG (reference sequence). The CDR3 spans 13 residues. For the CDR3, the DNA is TGTGCCTGGAGAACAGGCATGAACACTGAAGCTTTCTTT. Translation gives CAWRTGMNTEAFF.